The next 2 T cell receptor beta chains were all read from a single sample in a study of shared clonotypes between healthy human individuals. The assay was immunoSEQ multiplex PCR, and TCRdb's table has in-frame clones only and misses some. The table has around 700,000 clones, about 91% seen once. Naive CD8 isolation took CD45RO-negative cells positively selected for CCR7 and excluded terminally differentiated effector memory CD45RA+ cells. Sequenced: naive CD8+ T cells sorted from blood. Source of these receptors: a man younger than 45 in good health.

The chain links TRBV5-1 to TRBJ2-7; possibly TRBD1 or TRBD2 for D (5 bases each). V lost 9 bases and J lost 1, with 11 bases in between. Germline V CDR1 and CDR2: SGHRS, YFSETQ. The CDR3 runs 12 residues. CDR3 protein: CATRDESYEQYF. The CDR3 DNA reads as TGCGCCACCCGGGACGAGTCCTACGAGCAGTACTTC.

The chain carries TRBV7-9 and TRBJ1-4; 7 bases align to TRBD1. Germline CDR1 and CDR2: SEHNR and FQNEAQ (reference sequence). V gave up 4 bases and J gave up 4 bases; unmatched junction bases: 9. CDR3 length equals 16 residues. CDR3 sequence (DNA): TGTGCCAGCAGCTCCACCACGGGACAGATTAATGAAAAACTGTTTTTT. This translates into CASSSTTGQINEKLFF.